This T cell receptor (beta chain) stems from a study of Tregs in tolerant kidney transplant recipients. Notes on the study in general: Activated donor B cell expansion appeared to reveal the most relevant donor-specific TCRbeta repertoire. Biological reproducibility was not directly addressed, but technical replication error appeared minimal.

Here immunoSEQ multiplex PCR was the method, and the copy in TCRdb shows in-frame clones only, minus some. This table lists about 33,000 clones. Thawed PBMCs were FACS-sorted into unstimulated CD4+CD25+CD127- regulatory T cells, CD4+CD25- non-regulatory cells, CD4 and CD8 cells. A remark on this clone: The antigen is unknown. The read terminates 3 residues before the CDR3 end, so the remaining end is supplied by the germline J gene.

The CDR3 is made up of 16 amino acids. Trimming at V came to 2 bases and at J to 7 bases, leaving 9 bases not matched to a gene. The gene calls are TRBV23-1 and TRBJ2-5; 11 bases align to TRBD2. TRBV23-1 falls under the ORF class, with uncertain function. The TCR comes from a human donor who received a combined kidney and bone marrow transplant. The specimen was CD8+ T cells from blood, collected before the transplant. CDR3 DNA (partial): TGCGCCAGCAGTCAACCGACTAGCGGGGATCATGGGACC. As protein: CASSQPTSGDHGT. The full CDR3 is CASSQPTSGDHGTQYF.